This is a list of T cell receptor beta chains from one sample in a study of tumor-infiltrating lymphocytes in primary liver carcinoma. TCRdb ran MiXCR on the multiplex PCR reads and lists one entry per CDR3 protein. Of 20,000 to 25,000 distinct CDR3 sequences listed, over 75% are singletons. What was sequenced was liver tumor tissue from sampling region 1. The source of these receptors is a woman in her twenties or thirties with primary liver carcinoma and hepatitis B virus infection. CDR3s include the opening cysteine and the closing phenylalanine or tryptophan. A D gene is named only where the DNA matches it firmly. Where a row states a size, it is once, few, many or the class of an expanded clone; other rows omit it.

>.|TRBJ2-7|.|TRBV4-1
CASSQLGLTSPTYEQYF
TGCGCCAGCAGCCAATTGGGGCTCACTTCTCCCACATACGAGCAGTACTTC
>.|TRBJ2-7|.|TRBV9
CASSVGVGGDEQYF
TGTGCCAGCAGCGTAGGTGTAGGGGGGGACGAGCAGTACTTC
>TRBD2|TRBJ2-4|.|TRBV29-1
CSVDALAGEVGIQYF
TGCAGCGTTGACGCACTAGCGGGAGAAGTGGGCATTCAGTATTTC
>.|TRBJ2-7|.|TRBV7-9
CASSQTTGFKSYEHYF
TGTGCCAGCAGCCAAACCACGGGATTTAAATCCTACGAGCATTACTTC
>TRBD1|TRBJ2-5|many|TRBV11-2
CASSAGTGQETQYF
TGTGCCAGCAGCGCAGGGACAGGTCAAGAGACCCAGTACTTC
>TRBD1|TRBJ1-1|.|TRBV29-1
CSVKTGSTEVFF
TGCAGCGTCAAGACAGGGAGCACCGAAGTTTTCTTT
>.|TRBJ2-7|few|TRBV13
CASTGFGHSSYEHYF
TGTGCCAGCACTGGATTCGGACATAGCTCCTACGAGCACTACTTC
>TRBD2|TRBJ2-7|once|TRBV6-1
CASSNLAGVCEQYF
TGTGCCAGCAGTAACCTGGCGGGAGTGTGCGAGCAGTATTTC
>.|TRBJ1-5|.|TRBV12-3/TRBV12-4
CASRDGGPQHF
TGTGCCAGCAGGGACGGGGGGCCCCAGCATTTT
>.|TRBJ2-3|.|TRBV4-3
CASNQSVWLGDPNDTQYF
TGCGCCAGCAACCAATCGGTCTGGCTGGGTGATCCCAATGATACGCAGTATTTT
>.|TRBJ1-6|many|TRBV5-4
CASSSQSRGFADSPLHF
TGTGCCAGCAGCTCACAAAGCCGTGGGTTTGCGGATTCACCCCTCCACTTC
>.|TRBJ2-7|.|TRBV10-2
CTSRDSGREYEQYF
TGCACCAGCAGGGACAGCGGGAGAGAGTACGAACAGTACTTC
>.|TRBJ2-5|.|TRBV30
CALKVLGATLGIQYF
TGTGCCTTGAAGGTCTTGGGCGCGACCCTAGGGATCCAGTACTTC
>.|TRBJ2-3|.|TRBV29-1
CSVAVRADTQYF
TGCAGCGTGGCAGTGAGGGCAGATACGCAGTATTTT
>TRBD1|TRBJ2-7|.|TRBV11-3
CASNLGTGTTYKQYF
TGTGCCAGCAACCTCGGGACAGGTACAACCTACAAGCAGTACTTC
>.|TRBJ2-1|once|TRBV2
CASSGNNYNGQFF
TGTGCCAGCAGCGGTAACAACTACAATGGGCAGTTCTTC
>.|TRBJ2-3|.|TRBV11-3
CASSSGSGRGRDTQYF
TGTGCCAGCAGCTCCGGGAGCGGGCGAGGCAGAGATACGCAGTATTTT
>TRBD1|TRBJ1-1|.|TRBV11-2
CASSGLDRGRKRWSNTRAFF
TGTGCCAGCAGCGGTCTGGACAGGGGGCGCAAGAGGTGGAGTAACACTAGAGCTTTCTTT
>.|TRBJ2-1|.|TRBV12-3/TRBV12-4
CANSLSGNGGLEQFF
TGTGCCAACAGCCTGTCCGGGAATGGCGGACTTGAGCAGTTCTTC
>.|TRBJ2-7|.|TRBV7-9
CVSSRTTTYEQYF
TGTGTTAGCAGCCGGACTACCACCTACGAGCAGTACTTC
>.|TRBJ2-3|.|TRBV11-2
CASSRARQGRGDTQYF
TGTGCAAGCAGCCGGGCGCGTCAGGGAAGGGGAGATACGCAGTATTTT
>TRBD2|TRBJ2-7|many|TRBV11-2
CASNLSVGLAGGGYEQYF
TGTGCCAGCAACTTATCCGTTGGACTAGCGGGAGGGGGGTACGAGCAGTACTTC
>.|TRBJ2-7|.|TRBV7-8
CASSATPWVPEQYF
TGTGCTAGCAGCGCGACGCCATGGGTCCCCGAGCAGTACTTC
>.|TRBJ1-1|many|TRBV7-9
CAGTGLLMNTEAFF
TGTGCCGGCACAGGCCTCCTGATGAACACTGAAGCTTTCTTT
>.|TRBJ2-7|.|TRBV11-2
CASSISGGGSWTYGLYF
TGTGCCAGCAGTATCTCAGGAGGGGGCTCTTGGACCTACGGGCTGTACTTC
>.|TRBJ1-1|many|TRBV11-2
CASSSGTPGINTEAFF
TGTGCCAGCAGTTCCGGGACACCGGGGATTAACACTGAAGCTTTCTTT
>TRBD1|TRBJ2-2|once|TRBV6-5
CASSPRTGFIGELLF
TGTGCCAGCAGTCCGCGGACAGGGTTCATCGGCGAGCTGCTTTTT
>.|TRBJ1-2|.|TRBV14
CANSHPRLGGYTF
TGTGCCAACAGCCATCCCCGGCTGGGTGGCTACACCTTC
>TRBD2|TRBJ2-2|.|TRBV4-3
CASSVLAGGPRSNTGELSF
TGTGCCAGCAGTGTACTAGCGGGAGGGCCCCGTTCGAACACCGGGGAACTGTCTTTT
>TRBD1|TRBJ1-1|.|TRBV11-2
CASIARDRRRKSWSNTEAFF
TGTGCCAGCATCGCACGGGACAGGAGGCGCAAGAGTTGGAGTAACACTGAAGCTTTCTTT
>.|TRBJ1-4|few|TRBV12-3/TRBV12-4
CASKLTGSDEKLFF
TGTGCCAGCAAATTGACAGGTTCAGATGAAAAACTGTTTTTT
>TRBD2|TRBJ2-1|many|TRBV13
CASSLGTSGAYNEQFF
TGTGCCAGCAGCCTCGGGACTAGCGGGGCATACAATGAGCAGTTCTTC
>.|TRBJ2-1|.|TRBV11-2
CASSLERDVELFF
TGTGCCAGCAGCTTGGAAAGGGACGTTGAGCTGTTCTTC
>TRBD1|TRBJ2-7|many|TRBV13
CASSLGQGSYF
TGTGCCAGCAGCCTCGGACAGGGTAGTTACTTC
>.|TRBJ2-2|many|TRBV28
CASSLPDRLGNTGELFF
TGTGCCAGCAGTTTACCCGACAGGTTGGGGAACACCGGGGAGCTGTTTTTT
>TRBD2|TRBJ2-1|.|TRBV11-3
CASGRLAGRGYEQFF
TGTGCCAGCGGCCGACTAGCGGGGAGGGGCTATGAGCAATTCTTC
>.|TRBJ2-1|.|TRBV11-3
CASNSTGDGFLDEQFF
TGTGCCAGCAATTCAACTGGAGACGGCTTCTTGGATGAGCAGTTCTTC
>.|TRBJ1-2|.|TRBV28
CASSRPPNYGYTF
TGTGCTAGCAGTCGGCCTCCGAACTATGGCTACACCTTC
>.|TRBJ2-1|many|TRBV24-1
CATRGKDSTYNEQFF
TGTGCCACCAGGGGAAAGGACAGCACCTACAATGAGCAGTTCTTC
>.|TRBJ1-5|once|TRBV4-1
CASSFRHSRNNKPQHF
TGCGCCAGCAGCTTCCGACATTCCAGGAATAATAAGCCCCAGCATTTT
>.|TRBJ2-1|.|TRBV11-3
CAGSRLKGGGYEQFF
TGTGCCGGCAGCCGACTAAAGGGTGGGGGGTATGAGCAGTTCTTC
>TRBD2|TRBJ2-7|.|TRBV12-3/TRBV12-4
CANSHGLAGRGEQYF
TGTGCCAACAGTCATGGACTAGCGGGACGGGGCGAGCAGTACTTC
>.|TRBJ2-3|.|TRBV11-2
CASSVSRENTQYF
TGTGCCAGCAGCGTCTCCAGGGAGAATACGCAGTATTTT
>TRBD2|TRBJ2-2|many|TRBV10-3
CAISGSGLAEGDGELFF
TGTGCCATCAGTGGTTCGGGACTAGCGGAAGGGGACGGGGAGCTGTTTTTT
>TRBD2|TRBJ2-1|.|TRBV7-9
CAGSSGTSVRYRFF
TGTGCCGGCAGCTCCGGGACTAGCGTGAGGTATCGGTTCTTC
>.|TRBJ2-1|.|TRBV11-1
CANSRRQASYNQQSF
TGTGCCAACAGCCGGAGACAGGCCTCCTACAACCAGCAGTCCTTC
>.|TRBJ2-3|.|TRBV6-1
CASRKGLQGPDQPQYF
TGTGCCAGCAGAAAGGGGTTACAGGGCCCCGATCAGCCCCAGTATTTT
>.|TRBJ2-6|.|TRBV28
CASSLYSISGANVLTF
TGTGCCAGCAGTCTATACAGCATCTCTGGGGCCAACGTCCTGACTTTC
>.|TRBJ2-1|few|TRBV11-2
CASRGWSSYNEQFF
TGTGCCAGCAGAGGCTGGAGCTCCTACAATGAGCAGTTCTTC
>.|TRBJ2-3|.|TRBV7-9
CASTPGSAPSTDTQYF
TGTGCCAGCACTCCTGGGAGTGCCCCTAGCACAGATACGCAGTATTTT